One T cell receptor beta chain is described in this entry. The sample belongs to a study of identical twins. V trimming: 5 bases; J trimming: 0 bases; junction bases outside the gene matches: 10. CDR1 and CDR2 from the germline V gene are SGHVS and FNYEAQ. CDR3 length equals 17 residues. One entry per CDR3 protein, called by TCRdb with MiXCR from the 5' RACE reads. The table lists 500,000 to 700,000 distinct CDR3 sequences, around 7.4% of them singletons. These data were likewise used in another study, on yellow fever vaccine responses in identical twins.

V and J are TRBV7-6 and TRBJ2-3, with TRBD2 matching over 8 bases. The sequencing input was PBMCs. The clonotype was recovered from a woman between 18 and 29 years old in good health. CDR3 loop: CASSQRIAGISTDTQYF. For the CDR3, the DNA is TGTGCCAGCAGCCAGAGAATAGCGGGAATCAGCACAGATACGCAGTATTTT. The whole variable domain, remainder taken from reference TRBV7-6 and TRBJ2-3, is GAGVSQSPRYKVTKRGQDVALRCDPISGHVSLYWYRQALGQGPEFLTYFNYEAQQDKSGLPNDRFSAERPEGSISTLTIQRTEQRDSAMYRCASSQRIAGISTDTQYFGPGTRLTVL.